This is a list of T cell receptor beta chains from one sample in a study of blood T cell repertoires in COVID-19. Repertoires were generated with immunoSEQ multiplex PCR, while TCRdb's copy carries only in-frame clones and drops some. The sample holds some 140,000 clones, approximately 84% seen once. The sequencing input was PBMCs or T cells enriched from blood (not recorded which). The receptors stem from a man aged 35-49 years with acute COVID-19. The CDR3 runs from the conserved cysteine through the conserved F or W. D genes are given only for firm matches. Where a row states a size, it is once, few, many or the class of an expanded clone; other rows omit it.

clone_size | j_call | d_call | v_call | cdr3_aa | cdr3_nt
once | TRBJ2-6 | TRBD1 | TRBV25-1 | CASSPPDRYAGANVLTF | TGTGCCAGCAGCCCCCCGGACAGGTACGCTGGGGCCAACGTCCTGACTTTC
NA | TRBJ2-1 | NA | TRBV11-3 | CASSPGGNSSYNEQFF | TGTGCCAGCAGCCCCGGCGGGAACAGCTCCTACAATGAGCAGTTCTTC
few | TRBJ1-5 | NA | TRBV6-5 | CASSNHRDQPQHF | TGTGCCAGCAGTAACCACAGAGATCAGCCCCAGCATTTT
few | TRBJ1-2 | NA | TRBV2 | CASRENRHPIYGYTF | TGTGCCAGCAGGGAAAACAGGCATCCGATCTATGGCTACACCTTC
NA | TRBJ1-2 | NA | TRBV11-2 | CASSLDWRGDYGYTF | TGTGCCAGCAGCTTAGATTGGAGGGGCGACTATGGCTACACCTTC
NA | TRBJ1-5 | TRBD1 | TRBV5-8 | CASSSGGEGNQPQHF | TGTGCCAGCAGCTCAGGGGGCGAAGGCAATCAGCCCCAGCATTTT
NA | TRBJ2-3 | TRBD1 | TRBV27 | CASQGAVDTQYF | TGTGCCAGCCAGGGGGCTGTAGATACGCAGTATTTT
once | TRBJ1-1 | TRBD1 | TRBV7-8 | CASSGDRNTEAFF | TGTGCCAGCAGCGGGGACAGAAACACTGAAGCTTTCTTT
NA | TRBJ1-5 | NA | TRBV28 | CASSSARGYQPQHF | TGTGCCAGCAGTTCGGCCCGGGGGTATCAGCCCCAGCATTTT
few | TRBJ1-6 | NA | TRBV6-5 | CASSYSPGNNSPLHF | TGTGCCAGCAGTTACTCTCCAGGGAATAATTCACCCCTCCACTTT
NA | TRBJ1-2 | NA | TRBV16 | CASSQGPARPLYGYTF | TGTGCCAGCAGCCAAGGGCCCGCCAGGCCCCTTTATGGCTACACCTTC
NA | TRBJ2-1 | NA | TRBV27 | CASSFHYNEQFF | TGTGCCAGCAGTTTTCACTACAATGAGCAGTTCTTC
NA | TRBJ2-3 | NA | TRBV4-3 | CASSQDSGGDHTDTQYF | TGCGCCAGCAGCCAAGACTCGGGGGGCGACCACACAGATACGCAGTATTTT
NA | TRBJ1-1 | NA | TRBV5-1 | CASSFTHRLMNTEAFF | TGCGCCAGCAGCTTTACGCACAGATTAATGAACACTGAAGCTTTCTTT
once | TRBJ1-5 | NA | TRBV9 | CASSVDHRTNQPQHF | TGTGCCAGCAGCGTAGATCATAGGACAAATCAGCCCCAGCATTTT
NA | TRBJ1-2 | NA | TRBV7-9 | CASSPGPVAAF | TGTGCCAGCAGCCCGGGTCCCGTAGCGGCCTTC
once | TRBJ2-7 | TRBD1 | TRBV5-1 | CASSTGDRGLQFYEQYF | TGCGCCAGCAGCACTGGGGACAGGGGCCTTCAATTCTACGAGCAGTACTTC
NA | TRBJ1-6 | TRBD1 | TRBV19 | CASSQQGVDNSPLHF | TGTGCCAGTAGTCAGCAGGGGGTCGATAATTCACCCCTCCACTTT
NA | TRBJ2-1 | TRBD1 | TRBV5-6 | CASSLAGQEKQFF | TGTGCCAGCAGCTTGGCGGGACAGGAAAAGCAGTTCTTC
NA | TRBJ2-3 | TRBD1 | TRBV7-2 | CASSLGVGGIADTQYF | TGTGCCAGCAGCTTAGGGGTAGGGGGCATTGCAGATACGCAGTATTTT
NA | TRBJ2-1 | TRBD1 | TRBV11-2 | CASSLFKGQGTYNEQFF | TGTGCCAGCAGCTTATTTAAAGGACAGGGCACCTACAATGAGCAGTTCTTC
NA | TRBJ1-2 | NA | TRBV28 | CASSSGVFNYGYTF | TGTGCCAGCAGCTCCGGGGTTTTCAACTATGGCTACACCTTC
once | TRBJ1-1 | NA | TRBV7-8 | CASSTGGTEAFF | TGTGCCAGCAGCACCGGGGGCACTGAAGCTTTCTTT
NA | TRBJ2-7 | TRBD1 | TRBV5-1 | CASSEGQFHEQYF | TGCGCCAGCAGCGAGGGACAGTTCCACGAGCAGTACTTC
NA | TRBJ2-7 | TRBD1 | TRBV11-2 | CASSLWDRGTYEQYF | TGTGCCAGCAGCTTATGGGACAGGGGCACCTACGAGCAGTACTTC
NA | TRBJ1-1 | NA | TRBV4-1 | CASSPYGGNTEAFF | TGCGCCAGCAGTCCATACGGAGGGAACACTGAAGCTTTCTTT
NA | TRBJ2-1 | NA | TRBV6-4 | CASKADSSYNEQFF | TGTGCCAGCAAGGCCGACAGTTCCTACAATGAGCAGTTCTTC
NA | TRBJ1-2 | NA | TRBV6-5 | CASSYSRNYGYTF | TGTGCCAGCAGTTACTCGCGGAACTATGGCTACACCTTC
NA | TRBJ1-5 | NA | TRBV28 | CASSLWGGRNQPQHF | TGTGCCAGCAGTTTATGGGGAGGACGCAATCAGCCCCAGCATTTT
NA | TRBJ2-7 | TRBD2 | TRBV19 | CASSIAGSGSDEQYF | TGTGCCAGTAGTATAGCAGGTAGCGGGAGCGACGAGCAGTACTTC
NA | TRBJ2-3 | NA | TRBV9 | CASSVADGTDTQYF | TGTGCCAGCAGCGTAGCAGATGGCACAGATACGCAGTATTTT
few | TRBJ2-3 | TRBD2 | TRBV5-4 | CASSSRVAGEGTQYF | TGTGCCAGCAGTTCGCGTGTAGCGGGAGAGGGTACGCAGTATTTT
NA | TRBJ2-1 | TRBD2 | TRBV29-1 | CRSYAWTSGIDEQFF | TGCAGGTCTTATGCATGGACTAGCGGGATCGATGAGCAGTTCTTC
NA | TRBJ2-2 | NA | TRBV4-1 | CASSPQWGRTGELFF | TGCGCCAGCAGCCCCCAGTGGGGCAGGACCGGGGAGCTGTTTTTT
NA | TRBJ2-3 | TRBD2 | TRBV9 | CATAGGDTDTQYF | TGTGCCACCGCGGGAGGCGACACAGATACGCAGTATTTT
once | TRBJ2-3 | NA | TRBV15 | CATSRDRERTDTQYF | TGTGCCACCAGCAGAGATCGGGAGAGGACAGATACGCAGTATTTT
few | TRBJ2-7 | TRBD2 | TRBV2 | CASSEVAGGRGEQYF | TGTGCCAGCAGTGAAGTAGCGGGAGGCCGGGGGGAGCAGTACTTC
NA | TRBJ2-5 | TRBD1 | TRBV25-1 | CASSEIGGRDQETQYF | TGTGCCAGCAGTGAAATAGGGGGCAGAGACCAAGAGACCCAGTACTTC
NA | TRBJ2-3 | NA | TRBV18 | CASSPSGTTDTQYF | TGTGCCAGCTCACCCTCAGGAACCACAGATACGCAGTATTTT
few | TRBJ1-4 | NA | TRBV19 | CASSIGPATNEKLFF | TGTGCCAGTAGTATAGGGCCAGCAACTAATGAAAAACTGTTTTTT
NA | TRBJ2-2 | TRBD1 | TRBV7-2 | CASSEPPGGLGELFF | TGTGCCAGCAGCGAGCCCCCAGGGGGCCTCGGGGAGCTGTTTTTT
NA | TRBJ2-1 | TRBD2 | TRBV27 | CASSPRGWGYNEQFF | TGTGCCAGCAGTCCGCGGGGGTGGGGCTACAATGAGCAGTTCTTC
NA | TRBJ1-6 | NA | TRBV7-2 | CASSLGGLPLHF | TGTGCCAGCAGCTTAGGCGGCTTGCCCCTCCACTTT
NA | TRBJ1-1 | TRBD1 | TRBV12-3/TRBV12-4 | CASSPGTGEAFF | TGTGCCAGCAGCCCCGGGACAGGGGAAGCTTTCTTT
NA | TRBJ2-2 | TRBD1 | TRBV5-4 | CASSLSRGHTGELFF | TGTGCCAGCAGCTTGAGCAGGGGGCACACCGGGGAGCTGTTTTTT
NA | TRBJ2-7 | NA | TRBV29-1 | CSVASGSYEQYF | TGCAGCGTTGCCAGCGGATCCTACGAGCAGTACTTC
NA | TRBJ1-5 | NA | TRBV30 | CAWSLTRTGNQPQHF | TGTGCCTGGAGTCTCACTCGGACAGGCAATCAGCCCCAGCATTTT
NA | TRBJ2-1 | TRBD2 | TRBV27 | CASSFSAGASYNEQFF | TGTGCCAGCAGTTTCTCAGCGGGAGCCTCCTACAATGAGCAGTTCTTC
NA | TRBJ2-5 | TRBD1 | TRBV7-8 | CASSLVLGTGLGETQYF | TGTGCCAGCAGCTTAGTTCTAGGGACAGGGCTAGGAGAGACCCAGTACTTC
NA | TRBJ1-1 | NA | TRBV30 | CAWSVTVSNTEAFF | TGTGCCTGGAGTGTAACAGTGTCGAACACTGAAGCTTTCTTT
NA | TRBJ2-2 | TRBD2 | TRBV7-9 | CASSLLAGASGELFF | TGTGCCAGCAGCTTGCTAGCGGGAGCGTCCGGGGAGCTGTTTTTT
NA | TRBJ1-2 | TRBD1 | TRBV5-1 | CASSLGTGSNYGYTF | TGCGCCAGCAGCCTCGGGACAGGGTCGAACTATGGCTACACCTTC
NA | TRBJ2-7 | TRBD2 | TRBV5-4 | CASSQGLAGAYEQYF | TGTGCCAGCAGCCAGGGACTAGCGGGAGCCTACGAGCAGTACTTC
few | TRBJ2-2 | NA | TRBV29-1 | CSVGGGLGTGELFF | TGCAGCGTCGGAGGGGGCTTGGGCACCGGGGAGCTGTTTTTT
NA | TRBJ2-5 | TRBD2 | TRBV24-1 | CATSERGGGETQYF | TGTGCCACCAGTGAGCGTGGGGGGGGAGAGACCCAGTACTTC